This is a list of T cell receptor beta chains from one sample in a study of T cell repertoires in cytomegalovirus infection. No antigen has been identified for these receptors. TCRdb recomputed calls from the reads with MiXCR, one row per CDR3 protein. The sample includes roughly 120,000 distinct CDR3 sequences, around 31% of them seen just once. The specimen comprised CD8+ T cells from cultured PBMCs, sampled from culture after CMV antigen stimulation. Source of these receptors: a human donor in good health (CMV status not recorded). Some clones in this sample may be carry-over from other donors' samples. Each CDR3 is given with its conserved first and last residue. A D gene is named only where the DNA matches it firmly. Size is stated for part of the rows, as once, few or many counts, or as a class when the clone is expanded.

cdr3_nt cdr3_aa clone_size j_call d_call v_call
TGTGCCAGCAGTCCCCCCCCGTTTGACGAGCAGTACTTC CASSPPPFDEQYF few TRBJ2-7 NA TRBV27
TGCGCCAGCAGCCAAGATGGTCCAGCTACATCGAACACCGGGGAGCTGTTTTTT CASSQDGPATSNTGELFF NA TRBJ2-2 NA TRBV4-1
TGTGCCAGCAGTTCCGGGGCCCTAGCGGGGGGCAAGGACTACAATGAGCAGTTCTTC CASSSGALAGGKDYNEQFF few TRBJ2-1 TRBD2 TRBV3-1
TGTGCCAGCAGTGATGAGAGGGGGGATTGGAGCACAGATACGCAGTATTTT CASSDERGDWSTDTQYF NA TRBJ2-3 NA TRBV6-1
TGTGCCAGCAGTTTAGCGGGGCGCGAGCAGTACTTC CASSLAGREQYF NA TRBJ2-7 NA TRBV27
TGTGCCACCCTAGGCAGGACAGGGGCTAGCACAGATACGCAGTATTTT CATLGRTGASTDTQYF many TRBJ2-3 TRBD1 TRBV2
TGTGCCAGCTCAAAAGAGGATCAGCCCCAGCATTTT CASSKEDQPQHF few TRBJ1-5 NA TRBV18
TGTGCCAGCAGTGAAGATGGTCGATACGAGCAGTACTTC CASSEDGRYEQYF NA TRBJ2-7 NA TRBV2
TGTGCCAGCTATCCACCCACGGGGAACACTGAAGCTTTCTTT CASYPPTGNTEAFF few TRBJ1-1 NA TRBV7-6
TGTGCCAGCAGCCGGTGGATTGGGCAGCCGGGCTCTGAAGCTTTCTTT CASSRWIGQPGSEAFF NA TRBJ1-1 NA TRBV5-4
TGTGCCAGCAGTATAACCGGGACAGACGCTTGGGGCTACACCTTC CASSITGTDAWGYTF NA TRBJ1-2 TRBD1 TRBV12-3/TRBV12-4
TGTGCCAGCAGCGTAGGGGGCGCGACCTACGAGCAGTACTTC CASSVGGATYEQYF few TRBJ2-7 NA TRBV9
TGTGCCAGCAGCCCGGGACAGGGGGAGTTTGAGCAGTTCTTC CASSPGQGEFEQFF NA TRBJ2-1 TRBD1 TRBV28